Given below is one T cell receptor (beta chain) in context. Its antigen is not known. These data are taken from a study of T cell responses to AZD1222 COVID-19 vaccine. The study, taken as a whole, reports: Clonal diversity may have been underestimated, and the donors were mostly white British, with more females than males. CD4 TCRs associated with vaccination spanned spike, dominating at 160-218 and 743-854.

Germline CDR1 is MNHEY and CDR2 is SMNVEV (reference sequence). J was trimmed by 2 bases and V by 7 bases; bases with no gene match: 5. The CDR3 totals 14 residues. Sequencing used immunoSEQ multiplex PCR; TCRdb keeps in-frame clones, though not all of them. The table includes about 120,000 clones, roughly 90% detected once. The source material was peripheral blood, sampled on day 0 of AZD1222 vaccination. The chain combines TRBV27 with TRBJ1-3; 7 bases line up with TRBD1. This clonotype was sampled from an adult in good health. The CDR3: CASTSDRPGNTIYF. The CDR3 DNA follows: TGTGCCAGCACCTCGGACAGGCCTGGAAACACCATATATTTT.